This TCR beta chain came from a study of T cells in localized non-small cell lung cancer. In germline, CDR1 is MNHNY, CDR2 SVGAGI (reference sequence). The CDR3 extends over 14 amino acids. The trim removed 6 bases at V and 0 bases at J, leaving 3 bases unmatched. TCRdb's table, derived via immunoSEQ multiplex PCR, lists solely in-frame clones and lacks some. This sample has tens of thousands of clones, with about four fifths found just once. The chain has TRBV6-6 and TRBJ2-3; 7 nucleotides agree with TRBD2. The clonotype was recovered from a female donor at least 60 years old with stage I lung adenocarcinoma. The specimen comprised peripheral blood, sampled before any cancer treatment. The CDR3 spells CASRTSSSTDTQYF. CDR3 nucleotide sequence: TGTGCCAGCAGGACTAGCAGTAGCACAGATACGCAGTATTTT.